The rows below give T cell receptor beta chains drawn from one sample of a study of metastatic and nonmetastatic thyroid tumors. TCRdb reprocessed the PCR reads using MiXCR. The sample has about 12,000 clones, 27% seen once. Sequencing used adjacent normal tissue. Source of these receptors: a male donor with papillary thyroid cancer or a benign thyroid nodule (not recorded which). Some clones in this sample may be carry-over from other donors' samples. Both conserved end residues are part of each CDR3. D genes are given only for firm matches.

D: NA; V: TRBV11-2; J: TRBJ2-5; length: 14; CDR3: CASSLVAGTETQYF
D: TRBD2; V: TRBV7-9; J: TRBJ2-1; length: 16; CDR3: CASSQSGSGGDNEQFF
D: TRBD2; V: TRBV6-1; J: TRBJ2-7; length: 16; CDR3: CASSPSGASGTYEQYF
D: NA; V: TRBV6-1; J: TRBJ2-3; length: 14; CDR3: CASSLDGVTDTQYF
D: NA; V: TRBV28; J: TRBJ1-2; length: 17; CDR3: CASRDGAGTPANYGYTF
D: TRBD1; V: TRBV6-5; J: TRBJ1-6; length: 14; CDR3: CASSYGTGESPLHF
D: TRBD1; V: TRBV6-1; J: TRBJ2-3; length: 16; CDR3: CASSMDRGRGTDTQYF
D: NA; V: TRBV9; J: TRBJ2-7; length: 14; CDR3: CASSVGGSLLEQYF
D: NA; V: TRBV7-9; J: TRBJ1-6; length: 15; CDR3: CASSLESSYNSPLHF
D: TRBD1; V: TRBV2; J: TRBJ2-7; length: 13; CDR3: CASSVPGGYEQYF
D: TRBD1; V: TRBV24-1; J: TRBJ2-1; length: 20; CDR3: CATSDSLWTGNPRSYNEQFF
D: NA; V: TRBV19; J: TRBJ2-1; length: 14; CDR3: CASSIVIPSYEQFF
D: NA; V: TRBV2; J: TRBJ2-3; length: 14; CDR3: CASRGRGVTDTQYF
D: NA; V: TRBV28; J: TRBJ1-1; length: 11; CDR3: CASSLDGEAFF
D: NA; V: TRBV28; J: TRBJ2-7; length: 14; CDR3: CASNGVGATYEQYF
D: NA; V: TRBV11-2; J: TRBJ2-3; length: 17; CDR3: CASSLDASGGRGGTQYF
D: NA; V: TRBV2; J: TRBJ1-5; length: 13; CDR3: CASRDDWDQPQHF
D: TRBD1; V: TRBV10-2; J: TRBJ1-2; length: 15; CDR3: CASRTGQGTPYGYTF
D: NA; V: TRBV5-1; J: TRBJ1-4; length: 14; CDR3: CASSAGAPNEKLFF
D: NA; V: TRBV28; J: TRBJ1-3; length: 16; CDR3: CASSSYDLSSGNTIYF
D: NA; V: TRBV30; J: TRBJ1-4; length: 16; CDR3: CAWSRGAQVEAEKLFF
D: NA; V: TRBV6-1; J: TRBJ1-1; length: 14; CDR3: CASSVQSLLTEAFF
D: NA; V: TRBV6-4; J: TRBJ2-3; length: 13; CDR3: CASSDGSTDTQYF
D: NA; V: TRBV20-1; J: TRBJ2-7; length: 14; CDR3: CSARELARKSEQYF
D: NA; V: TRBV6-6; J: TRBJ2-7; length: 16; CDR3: CASSYGVAGKMYEQYF
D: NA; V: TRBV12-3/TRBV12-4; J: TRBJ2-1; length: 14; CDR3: CASSFKGAHNEQFF
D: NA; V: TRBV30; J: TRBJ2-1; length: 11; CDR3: CAWSVAGKQFF
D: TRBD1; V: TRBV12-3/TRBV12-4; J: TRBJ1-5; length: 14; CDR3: CASRLGQEDQPQHF
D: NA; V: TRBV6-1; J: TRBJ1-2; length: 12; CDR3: CASSQMIYGYTF
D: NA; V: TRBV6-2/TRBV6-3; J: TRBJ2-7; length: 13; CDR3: CATQRGAFYEQYF
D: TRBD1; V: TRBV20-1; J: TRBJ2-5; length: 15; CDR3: CSARQDRGLVETQYF